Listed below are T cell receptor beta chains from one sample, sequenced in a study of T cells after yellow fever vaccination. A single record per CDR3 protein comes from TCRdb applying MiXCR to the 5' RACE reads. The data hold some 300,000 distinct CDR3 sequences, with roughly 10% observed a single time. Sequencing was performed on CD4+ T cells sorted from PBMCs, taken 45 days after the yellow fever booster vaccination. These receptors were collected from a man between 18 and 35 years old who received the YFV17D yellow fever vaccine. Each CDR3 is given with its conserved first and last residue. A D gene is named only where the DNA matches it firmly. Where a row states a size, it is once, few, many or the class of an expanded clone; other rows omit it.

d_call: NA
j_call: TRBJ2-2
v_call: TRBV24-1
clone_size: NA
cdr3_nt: TGTGCCACCAGTGATGCCAGGGACGGCACCGGGGAGCTGTTTTTT
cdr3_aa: CATSDARDGTGELFF

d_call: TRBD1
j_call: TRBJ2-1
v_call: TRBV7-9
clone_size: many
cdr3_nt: TGTGCCAGCGGATCAGGGGGCTCCTACAATGAGCAGTTCTTC
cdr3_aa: CASGSGGSYNEQFF

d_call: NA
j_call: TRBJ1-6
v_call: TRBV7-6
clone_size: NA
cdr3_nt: TGTGCCAGCAGCTCGTCCAGAGGGGTTTCACCCCTCCACTTT
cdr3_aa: CASSSSRGVSPLHF

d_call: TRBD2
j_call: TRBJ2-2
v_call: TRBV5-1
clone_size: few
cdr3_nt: TGCGCCAGCAGCACTAGCGGGGTGAACACCGGGGAGCTGTTTTTT
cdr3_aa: CASSTSGVNTGELFF

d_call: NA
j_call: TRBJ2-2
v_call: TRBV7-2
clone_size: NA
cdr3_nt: TGTGCCAGCAGCTTGCCCTTAGGCACCGGGGAGCTGTTTTTT
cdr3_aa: CASSLPLGTGELFF

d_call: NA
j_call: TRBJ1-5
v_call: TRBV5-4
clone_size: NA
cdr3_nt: TGTGCCAGCAGCTTGGACAATAGCAATCAGCCCCAGCATTTT
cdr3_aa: CASSLDNSNQPQHF

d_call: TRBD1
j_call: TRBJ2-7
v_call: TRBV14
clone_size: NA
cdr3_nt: TGTGCCAGCAGCCCGACGCCTTACCGGGACAGGGGCTACGAGCAGTACTTC
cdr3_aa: CASSPTPYRDRGYEQYF

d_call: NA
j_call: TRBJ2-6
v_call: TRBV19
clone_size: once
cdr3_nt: TGTGCCAGTAGTATAGATCCCGTAGGCAGGGCCTTTAGCTCTGGGGCCAACGTCCTGACTTTC
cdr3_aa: CASSIDPVGRAFSSGANVLTF

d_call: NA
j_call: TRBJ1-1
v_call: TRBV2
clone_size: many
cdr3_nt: TGTGCCAGCAGTGATTGGGCAGGGACTGAAGCTTTCTTT
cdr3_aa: CASSDWAGTEAFF

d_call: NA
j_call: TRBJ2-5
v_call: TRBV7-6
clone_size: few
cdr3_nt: TGTGCCAGCAGCTCTTTACTGGGGGCTGGGAGGGAGACCCAGTACTTC
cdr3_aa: CASSSLLGAGRETQYF

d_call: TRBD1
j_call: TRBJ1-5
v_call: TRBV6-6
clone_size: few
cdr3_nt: TGTGCCAGCAGTTACTCAGGTTACGGTACAGGGGGAGGGGATCAGCCCCAGCATTTT
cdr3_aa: CASSYSGYGTGGGDQPQHF

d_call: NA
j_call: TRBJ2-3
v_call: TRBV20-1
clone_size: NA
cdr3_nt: TGCAGTGCTCCAGAGGCGGGCAGCACAGATACGCAGTATTTT
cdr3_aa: CSAPEAGSTDTQYF

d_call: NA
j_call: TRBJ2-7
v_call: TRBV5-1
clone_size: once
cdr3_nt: TGCGCCAGCAGCTCGCCAGGCTCCTACGAGCAGTACTTC
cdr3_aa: CASSSPGSYEQYF

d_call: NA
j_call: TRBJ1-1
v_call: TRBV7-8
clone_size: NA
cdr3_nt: TGTGCCAGCAGCAAGCCGGGCACTGAAGCTTTCTTT
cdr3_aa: CASSKPGTEAFF

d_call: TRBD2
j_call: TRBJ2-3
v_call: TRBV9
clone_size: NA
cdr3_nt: TGTGCCAGCAGCATTAGCGGCGGGGGTCGGACAGATACGCAGTATTTT
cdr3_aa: CASSISGGGRTDTQYF

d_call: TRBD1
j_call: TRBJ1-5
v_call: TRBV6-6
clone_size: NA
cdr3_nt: TGTGCCAGCAGTTACCAAGGAGGGGGCTCGAGCAATCAGCCCCAGCATTTT
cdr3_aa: CASSYQGGGSSNQPQHF

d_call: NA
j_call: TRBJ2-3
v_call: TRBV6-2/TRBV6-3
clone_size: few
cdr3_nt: TGTGCCAGCACCTCCGAGGTGGGGGGCCGGGGACGCACAGATACGCAGTATTTT
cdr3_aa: CASTSEVGGRGRTDTQYF

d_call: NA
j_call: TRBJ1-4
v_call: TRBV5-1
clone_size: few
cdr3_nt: TGCGCCAGCAGCCCCGGTCTGGCCGGTTCAGGTGAAAAACTGTTTTTT
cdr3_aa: CASSPGLAGSGEKLFF

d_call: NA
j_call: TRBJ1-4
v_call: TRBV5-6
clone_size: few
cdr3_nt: TGTGCCAGCAGCTTCGGTGCCTATGAAAAACTGTTTTTT
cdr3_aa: CASSFGAYEKLFF

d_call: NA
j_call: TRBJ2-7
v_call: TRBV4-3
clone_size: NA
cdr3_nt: TGCGCCAGCAGCCAGGACCTAGGACTTAGCTCCTACGAGCAGTACTTC
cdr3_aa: CASSQDLGLSSYEQYF

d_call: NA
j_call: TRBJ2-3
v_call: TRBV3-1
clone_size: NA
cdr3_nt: TGTGCCAGCAGCCACGGGACTTTCACAGATACGCAGTATTTT
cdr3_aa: CASSHGTFTDTQYF

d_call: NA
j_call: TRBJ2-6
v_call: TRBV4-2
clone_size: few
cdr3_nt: TGTGCCAGCAGCCCCCTCCTTAGGGGCCCTCGGCTTGGGGCCAACGTCCTGACTTTC
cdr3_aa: CASSPLLRGPRLGANVLTF

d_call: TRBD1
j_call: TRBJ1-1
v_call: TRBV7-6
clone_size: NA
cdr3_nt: TGTGCCAGCAGCTTAGAGAACAGGGGGAACACTGAAGCTTTCTTT
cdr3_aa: CASSLENRGNTEAFF

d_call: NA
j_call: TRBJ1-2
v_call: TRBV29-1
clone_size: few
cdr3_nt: TGCAGCGTTGAAGAACGTGGGGCTTCTAACTATGGCTACACCTTC
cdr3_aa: CSVEERGASNYGYTF

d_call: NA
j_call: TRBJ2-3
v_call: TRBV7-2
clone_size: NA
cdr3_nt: TGTGCCAGCAGCCGGCAAAGGACGGATACGCAGTATTTT
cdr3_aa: CASSRQRTDTQYF

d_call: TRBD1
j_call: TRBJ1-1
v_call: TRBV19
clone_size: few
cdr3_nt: TGTGCCAGTAGTACGCGGACAGGGGAGAGGACTGAAGCTTTCTTT
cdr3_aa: CASSTRTGERTEAFF

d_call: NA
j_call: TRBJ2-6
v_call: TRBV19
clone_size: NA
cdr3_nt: TGTGCCAGTAGATCCCCCGAGGGCACGGCCTCTGGGGCCAACGTCCTGACTTTC
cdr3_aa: CASRSPEGTASGANVLTF

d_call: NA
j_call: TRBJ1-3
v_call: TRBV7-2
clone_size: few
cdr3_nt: TGTGCCAGCAGCTTATTCACGCCTAGCTCTGGAAACACCATATATTTT
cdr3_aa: CASSLFTPSSGNTIYF

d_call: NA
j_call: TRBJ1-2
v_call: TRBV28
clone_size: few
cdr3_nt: TGTGCCAGCAGTTTAGGGGGCAACAACTATGGCTACACCTTC
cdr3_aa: CASSLGGNNYGYTF

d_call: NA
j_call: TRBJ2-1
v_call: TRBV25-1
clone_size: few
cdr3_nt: TGTGCCAGCAGTGATAGCCCTAGCTTTGAGCAGTTCTTC
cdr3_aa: CASSDSPSFEQFF